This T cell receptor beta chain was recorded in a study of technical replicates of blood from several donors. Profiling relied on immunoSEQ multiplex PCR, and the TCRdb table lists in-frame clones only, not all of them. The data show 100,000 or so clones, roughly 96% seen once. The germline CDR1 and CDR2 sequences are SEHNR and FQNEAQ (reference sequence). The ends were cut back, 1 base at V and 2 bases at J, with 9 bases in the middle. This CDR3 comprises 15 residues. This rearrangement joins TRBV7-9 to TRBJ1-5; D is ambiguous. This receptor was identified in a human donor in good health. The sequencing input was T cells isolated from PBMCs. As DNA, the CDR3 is TGTGCCAGCAGCTTAGGGCGGTTAGGCAATCAGCCCCAGCATTTT. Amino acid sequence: CASSLGRLGNQPQHF.